This T cell receptor beta chain comes out of a study of blood T cells in healthy people across ages. CDR1 SGHRS and CDR2 YFSETQ come from the germline V gene. Trimming cost V 0 bases and J 10 bases; bases outside gene matches: 6. This CDR3 region has 15 residues. For the second PCR, which ran for 7 to 11 cycles, a sample-barcoded 5' primer and a J-beta primer mix were used. TCRdb re-derived calls from the 5' RACE reads in MiXCR, one entry per CDR3 protein. The sample includes approximately 940,000 distinct CDR3 sequences, 48% of them seen just once. The chain uses TRBV5-1 and TRBJ1-6; TRBD1 agrees at 8 bases. The receptor was isolated from a man in his thirties or forties in good health. The sample taken for sequencing was blood. In nucleotides, the CDR3 is TGCGCCAGCAGCTTGGATGGGACAGGTGAATCACCCCTCCACTTT. This translates into CASSLDGTGESPLHF.